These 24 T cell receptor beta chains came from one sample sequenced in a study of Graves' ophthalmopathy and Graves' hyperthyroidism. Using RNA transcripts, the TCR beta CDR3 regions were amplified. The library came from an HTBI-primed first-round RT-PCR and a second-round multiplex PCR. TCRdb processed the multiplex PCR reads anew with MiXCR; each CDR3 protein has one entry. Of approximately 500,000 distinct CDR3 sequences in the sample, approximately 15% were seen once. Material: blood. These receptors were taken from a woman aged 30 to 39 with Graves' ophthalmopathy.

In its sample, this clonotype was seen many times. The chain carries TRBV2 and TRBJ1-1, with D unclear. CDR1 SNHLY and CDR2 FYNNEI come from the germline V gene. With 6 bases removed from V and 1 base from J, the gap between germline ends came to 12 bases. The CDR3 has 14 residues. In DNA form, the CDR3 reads TGTGCCAGCAGCGACCGCCGAGAGAACACTGAAGCTTTCTTT. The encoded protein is CASSDRRENTEAFF. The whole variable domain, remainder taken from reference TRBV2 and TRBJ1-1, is EPEVTQTPSHQVTQMGQEVILRCVPISNHLYFYWYRQILGQKVEFLVSFYNNEISEKSEIFDDQFSVERPDGSNFTLKIRSTKLEDSAMYFCASSDRRENTEAFFGQGTRLTVV.

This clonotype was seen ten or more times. DNA of the CDR3: TGCAGCGTTCACCACACAGGGAAGAACACTGAAGCTTTCTTT. Its translation: CSVHHTGKNTEAFF. This rearrangement joins TRBV29-1 to TRBJ1-1; D may be TRBD1 (6 bases). CDR3 size: 14 residues. The germline V and J ends were trimmed by 5 bases and 1 base, with 14 bases remaining between them. Germline V gives CDR1 SQVTM, CDR2 ANQGSEA.

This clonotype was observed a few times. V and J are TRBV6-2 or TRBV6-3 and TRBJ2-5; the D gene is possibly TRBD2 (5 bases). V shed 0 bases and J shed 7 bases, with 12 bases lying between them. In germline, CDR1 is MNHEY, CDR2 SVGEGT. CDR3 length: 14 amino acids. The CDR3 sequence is CASSYSDPAGTQYF. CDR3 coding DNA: TGTGCCAGCAGTTACTCGGATCCCGCGGGGACCCAGTACTTC.

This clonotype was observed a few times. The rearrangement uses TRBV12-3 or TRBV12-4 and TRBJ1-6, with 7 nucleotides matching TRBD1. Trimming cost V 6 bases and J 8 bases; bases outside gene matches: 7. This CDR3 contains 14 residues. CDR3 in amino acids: CASRYDRDYSPLHF. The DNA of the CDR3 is TGTGCCAGCAGATATGACAGGGACTATTCACCCCTCCACTTT.

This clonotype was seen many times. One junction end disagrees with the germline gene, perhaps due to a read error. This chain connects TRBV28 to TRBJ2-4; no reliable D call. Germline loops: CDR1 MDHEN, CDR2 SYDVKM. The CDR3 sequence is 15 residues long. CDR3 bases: TGTGCCAGCACCTCCTTAGAGAACCTGTCGGGCATTAAGTACTTC. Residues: CASTSLENLSGIKYF.

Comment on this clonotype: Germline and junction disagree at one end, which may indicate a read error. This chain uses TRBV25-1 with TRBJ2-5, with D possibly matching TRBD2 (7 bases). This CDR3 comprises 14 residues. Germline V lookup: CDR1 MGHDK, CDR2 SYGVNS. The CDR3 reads CAISVGGGRETQYF. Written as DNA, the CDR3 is TGTGCCATCAGTGTAGGGGGGGGCCGGGAGACCCAGTACTTC.

The CDR3 spells CASSLEPPGMNTEAFF. The CDR3 DNA is TGTGCCAGCAGCTTAGAACCCCCGGGAATGAACACTGAAGCTTTCTTT. The chain recombines TRBV7-8 with TRBJ1-1; D uncertain. The CDR3 consists of 16 residues. Trimming stripped 1 base from V and 0 bases from J, with 12 bases between. Germline CDR1 SGHVS, CDR2 FQNEAQ.

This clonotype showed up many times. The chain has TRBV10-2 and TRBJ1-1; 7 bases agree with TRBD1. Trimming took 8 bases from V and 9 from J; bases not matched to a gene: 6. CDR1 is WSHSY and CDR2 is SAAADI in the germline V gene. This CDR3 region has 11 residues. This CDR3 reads CASQKTGKAFF. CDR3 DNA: TGCGCCAGCCAAAAGACAGGGAAAGCTTTCTTT.

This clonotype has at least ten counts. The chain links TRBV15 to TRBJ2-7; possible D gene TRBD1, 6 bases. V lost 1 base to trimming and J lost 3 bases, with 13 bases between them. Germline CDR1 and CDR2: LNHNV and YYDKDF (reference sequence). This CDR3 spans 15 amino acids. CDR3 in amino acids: CATSRGRGSSYEQYF. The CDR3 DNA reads TGTGCCACCAGCAGAGGCAGGGGATCGAGCTACGAGCAGTACTTC.

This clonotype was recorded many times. The CDR3 loop is CASSLTTGMNTEAFF. The CDR3 DNA is TGCGCCAGCAGCCTAACCACAGGAATGAACACTGAAGCTTTCTTT. This rearrangement joins TRBV5-1 to TRBJ1-1; D is possibly TRBD1 (5 bases). Trimming removed 4 bases from V and 0 bases from J, with 13 bases in between. This CDR3 region has 15 residues. The germline gives CDR1 SGHRS, CDR2 YFSETQ.

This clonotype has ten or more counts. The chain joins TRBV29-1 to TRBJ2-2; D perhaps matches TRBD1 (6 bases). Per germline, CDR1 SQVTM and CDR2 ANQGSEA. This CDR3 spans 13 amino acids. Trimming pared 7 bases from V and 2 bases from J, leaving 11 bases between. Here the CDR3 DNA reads TGCAGCGCCGGGGACACTAACACCGGGGAGCTGTTTTTT. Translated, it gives CSAGDTNTGELFF.

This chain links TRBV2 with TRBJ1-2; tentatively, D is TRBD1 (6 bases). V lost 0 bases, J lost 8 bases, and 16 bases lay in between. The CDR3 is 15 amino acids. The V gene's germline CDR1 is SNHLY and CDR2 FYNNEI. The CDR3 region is CASSEARGHLDGYTF. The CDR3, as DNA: TGTGCCAGCAGTGAAGCGAGGGGACATCTGGACGGCTACACCTTC.

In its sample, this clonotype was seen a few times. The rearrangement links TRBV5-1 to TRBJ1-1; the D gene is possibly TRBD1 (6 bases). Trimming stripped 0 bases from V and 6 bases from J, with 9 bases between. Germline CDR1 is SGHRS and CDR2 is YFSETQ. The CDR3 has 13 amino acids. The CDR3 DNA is TGCGCCAGCAGCTTGGCTTGGACAGCTGAAGCTTTCTTT. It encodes CASSLAWTAEAFF.

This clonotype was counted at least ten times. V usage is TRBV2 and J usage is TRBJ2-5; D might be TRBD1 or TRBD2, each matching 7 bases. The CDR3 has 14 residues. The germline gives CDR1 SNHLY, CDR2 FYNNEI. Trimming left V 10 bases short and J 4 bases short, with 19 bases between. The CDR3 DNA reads TGTGCCACCACAGGGGCTAGCGGACGAGAGACCCAGTACTTC. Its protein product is CATTGASGRETQYF.

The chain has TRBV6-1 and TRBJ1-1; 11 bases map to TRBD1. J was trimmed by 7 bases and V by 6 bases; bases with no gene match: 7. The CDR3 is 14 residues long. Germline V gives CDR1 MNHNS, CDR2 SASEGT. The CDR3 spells CASRTGQGASEAFF. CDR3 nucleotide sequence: TGTGCCAGCAGGACCGGACAGGGGGCAAGTGAAGCTTTCTTT.

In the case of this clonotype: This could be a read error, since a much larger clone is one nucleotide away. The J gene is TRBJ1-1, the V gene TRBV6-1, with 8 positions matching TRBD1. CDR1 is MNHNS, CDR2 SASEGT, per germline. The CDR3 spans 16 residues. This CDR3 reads CASRADRGSGSAEACF. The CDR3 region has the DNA TGTGCCAGTCGCGCTGACAGGGGTTCTGGGTCGGCTGAAGCTTGCTTT.

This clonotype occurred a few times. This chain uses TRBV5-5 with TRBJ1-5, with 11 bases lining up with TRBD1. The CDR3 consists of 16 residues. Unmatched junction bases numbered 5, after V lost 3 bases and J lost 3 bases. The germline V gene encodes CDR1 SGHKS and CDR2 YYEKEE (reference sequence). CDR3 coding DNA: TGTGCCAGCAGCTACGGGACAGGGGGTCACAATCAGCCCCAGCATTTT. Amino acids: CASSYGTGGHNQPQHF.

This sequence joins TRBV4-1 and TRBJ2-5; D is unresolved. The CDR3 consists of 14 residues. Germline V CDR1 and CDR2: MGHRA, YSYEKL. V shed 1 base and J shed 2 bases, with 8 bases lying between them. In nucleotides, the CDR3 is TGCGCCAGCAGCCAAGTGGGGTTTCAAGAGACCCAGTACTTC. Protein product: CASSQVGFQETQYF.

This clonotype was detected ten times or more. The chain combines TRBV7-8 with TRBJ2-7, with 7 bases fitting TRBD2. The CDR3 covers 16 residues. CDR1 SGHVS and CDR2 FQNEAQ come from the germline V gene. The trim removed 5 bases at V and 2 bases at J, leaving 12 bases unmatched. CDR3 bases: TGTGCCAGCAGCCACGAGACCTGGGGAGGGGCCTACGAGCAGTACTTC. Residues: CASSHETWGGAYEQYF.

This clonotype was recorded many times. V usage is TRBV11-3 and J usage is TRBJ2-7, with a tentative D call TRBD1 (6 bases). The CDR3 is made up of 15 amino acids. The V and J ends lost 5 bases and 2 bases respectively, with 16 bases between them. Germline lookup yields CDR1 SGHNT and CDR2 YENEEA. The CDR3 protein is CASSHSRAGAYEQYF. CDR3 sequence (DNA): TGTGCCAGCAGCCACTCGAGGGCAGGGGCCTACGAGCAGTACTTC.

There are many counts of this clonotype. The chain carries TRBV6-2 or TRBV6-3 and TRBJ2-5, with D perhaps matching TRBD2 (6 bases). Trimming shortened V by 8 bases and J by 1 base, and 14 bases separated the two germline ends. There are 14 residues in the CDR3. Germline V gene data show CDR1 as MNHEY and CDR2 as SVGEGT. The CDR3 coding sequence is TGTGCCAGCGGCCGCCGACTAGTCCAAGAGACCCAGTACTTC. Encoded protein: CASGRRLVQETQYF.

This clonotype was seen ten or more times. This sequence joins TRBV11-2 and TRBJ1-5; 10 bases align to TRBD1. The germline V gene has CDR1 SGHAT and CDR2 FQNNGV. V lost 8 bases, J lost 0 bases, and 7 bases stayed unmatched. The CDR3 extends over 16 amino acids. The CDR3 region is CASGPTGGYSNQPQHF. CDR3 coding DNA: TGTGCCAGCGGGCCGACAGGGGGCTATAGCAATCAGCCCCAGCATTTT.

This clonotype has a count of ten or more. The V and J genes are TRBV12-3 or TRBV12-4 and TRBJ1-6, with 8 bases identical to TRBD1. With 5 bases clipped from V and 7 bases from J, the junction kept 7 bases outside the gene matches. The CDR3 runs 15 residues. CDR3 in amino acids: CASSPKQGVNSPLHF. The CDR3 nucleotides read TGTGCCAGCAGTCCTAAACAGGGGGTAAATTCACCCCTCCACTTT.

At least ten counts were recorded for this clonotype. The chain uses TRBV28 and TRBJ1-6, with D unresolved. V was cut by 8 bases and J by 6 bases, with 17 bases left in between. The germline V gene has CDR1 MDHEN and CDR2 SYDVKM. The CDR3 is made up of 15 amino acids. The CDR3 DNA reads TGTGCCAGCCACGAAAAAGGACGTCGTAATTCACCCCTCCACTTT. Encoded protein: CASHEKGRRNSPLHF.